These 10 T cell receptor beta chains originate from one sample sequenced in a study of response to subunit inactivated influenza vaccine. TCRdb called the RT-PCR reads again in MiXCR, with one record for every CDR3 protein. The data contain roughly 500,000 distinct CDR3 sequences, approximately 22% of them singletons. These data also formed part of another study, on T cells expressing NK-cell markers. That work adds: Generation of TCR beta cDNA was performed by 5'RACE template switching incorporating UMIs.

Sequencing used CD4+ T cells sorted from PBMCs, obtained about 11 days after vaccination. These receptors came from a man between 50 and 59 years old who received an inactivated influenza vaccine.

Only a few counts were recorded for this clonotype. The chain employs TRBV28 and TRBJ1-1; D is unresolved. V dropped 8 bases and J dropped 2 bases, with 6 bases sitting between them. Germline V gene sequence: CDR1 MDHEN, CDR2 SYDVKM. CDR3 length equals 11 residues. Written as DNA, the CDR3 is TGTGCCAGCCAGAGAAACACTGAAGCTTTCTTT. Translating gives CASQRNTEAFF.

V gene TRBV7-2 combines with J gene TRBJ2-7, with D possibly being TRBD1 or TRBD2 (5 bases each). The CDR3 is 16 amino acids. Germline loops: CDR1 SGHTA, CDR2 FQGNSA. V lost 3 bases, J lost 2 bases, and 17 bases lay in between. This CDR3 reads CASSFRSGRPTYEQYF. Here the CDR3 DNA reads TGTGCCAGCAGCTTTCGGTCGGGACGGCCGACCTACGAGCAGTACTTC. Variable domain in full (rest from reference TRBV7-2 and TRBJ2-7): GAGVSQSPSNKVTEKGKDVELRCDPISGHTALYWYRQSLGQGLEFLIYFQGNSAPDKSGLPSDRFSAERTGGSVSTLTIQRTQQEDSAVYLCASSFRSGRPTYEQYFGPGTRLTVT.

The V call is TRBV28, the J call TRBJ1-2, with D possibly matching TRBD1 (5 bases). Germline values: CDR1 MDHEN, CDR2 SYDVKM. The CDR3 sequence is 13 residues long. V dropped 5 bases and J dropped 2 bases, with 9 bases sitting between them. Here the CDR3 DNA reads TGTGCCAGCAGTGGGGGAGAGAACTATGGCTACACCTTC. This translates into CASSGGENYGYTF.

This clonotype was observed a handful of times. An end of the junction differs from the germline gene, which may be a read error. The chain joins TRBV7-7 to TRBJ1-2; D unclear. The CDR3 has 15 amino acids. In germline, CDR1 is SSHAT, CDR2 FNYEAQ (reference sequence). CDR3 sequence: CASSLAVGKDYGYTF. As DNA, the CDR3 is TGTGCTAGCAGCTTAGCGGTAGGGAAGGACTATGGCTACACCTTC.

This clonotype was observed a handful of times. The chain employs TRBV28 and TRBJ2-5, with a tentative D call TRBD2 (5 bases). Germline CDR1 and CDR2: MDHEN and SYDVKM. The CDR3 has 15 amino acids. The V and J ends lost 2 bases and 5 bases respectively, with 15 bases between them. The CDR3 protein is CASSLPGLQDETQYF. In nucleotides, the CDR3 is TGTGCCAGCAGTTTACCAGGACTTCAAGACGAGACCCAGTACTTC.

V gene TRBV12-3 or TRBV12-4 combines with J gene TRBJ2-2; D uncertain. With 6 bases removed from V and 1 base from J, the gap between germline ends came to 9 bases. The CDR3 sequence is 14 residues long. The CDR3 DNA is TGTGCCAGCAGCAAACAACAGAACACCGGGGAGCTGTTTTTT. This encodes CASSKQQNTGELFF.

This chain joins TRBV3-1 and TRBJ1-5; D might be TRBD1 (5 bases). Trimming took 1 base from V and 0 from J, leaving 22 bases between them. Per germline, CDR1 LGHDT and CDR2 YNNKEL (reference sequence). The CDR3 contains 20 residues. The CDR3 region is CASSQVVGLGRKISNQPQHF. The CDR3 DNA reads as TGTGCCAGCAGCCAAGTTGTCGGTTTGGGACGGAAGATTAGCAATCAGCCCCAGCATTTT.

The chain is built from TRBV20-1 and TRBJ1-6; TRBD1 matches 7 bases. The germline V gene has CDR1 DFQATT and CDR2 SNEGSKA (reference sequence). V gave up 2 bases and J gave up 7 bases; unmatched junction bases: 5. The CDR3 extends over 14 amino acids. The CDR3 bases are TGCAGTGCTAGATGGCAGGGGGAAAATTCACCCCTCCACTTT. It translates to CSARWQGENSPLHF.

The V gene is TRBV20-1, the J gene TRBJ2-3; 8 bases match TRBD2. This CDR3 has 14 amino acids. Trimming cost V 4 bases and J 4 bases; bases outside gene matches: 7. Germline lookup yields CDR1 DFQATT and CDR2 SNEGSKA (reference sequence). CDR3 in DNA: TGCAGTGCTACGGTAGCGGGACGGGCAGATACGCAGTATTTT. Protein sequence: CSATVAGRADTQYF.

This clonotype has just a few counts. CDR3 protein: CASSQQTSGADTQYF. In nucleotides, the CDR3 is TGTGCCAGCAGCCAACAGACTAGCGGGGCGGATACGCAGTATTTT. The V call is TRBV14, the J call TRBJ2-3; 11 bases fit TRBD2. J lost 6 bases, V lost 2 bases, and 4 bases had no gene match. Germline V gene data show CDR1 as SGHDN and CDR2 as FVKESK. The CDR3 length is 15 residues.